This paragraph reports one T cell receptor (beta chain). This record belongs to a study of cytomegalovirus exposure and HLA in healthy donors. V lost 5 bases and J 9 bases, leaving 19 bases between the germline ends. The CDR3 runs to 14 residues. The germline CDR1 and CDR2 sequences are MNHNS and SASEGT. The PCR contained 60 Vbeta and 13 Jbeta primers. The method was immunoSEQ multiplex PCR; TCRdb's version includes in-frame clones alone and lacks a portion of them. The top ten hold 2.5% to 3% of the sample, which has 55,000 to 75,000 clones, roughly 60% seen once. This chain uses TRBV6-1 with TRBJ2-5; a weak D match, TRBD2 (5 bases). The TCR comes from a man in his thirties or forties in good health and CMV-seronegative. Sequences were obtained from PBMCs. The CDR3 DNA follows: TGTGCCAGCAGTTTTGACGACTCCCAGAGGGCCCAGTACTTC. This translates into CASSFDDSQRAQYF.